The next 21 T cell receptor beta chains were all read from a single sample in a study of T cell responses to AZD1222 COVID-19 vaccine. Generated by immunoSEQ multiplex PCR, the TCRdb table keeps only in-frame clones and is missing some. The sample comprises some 150,000 clones, less than 90% of which are singletons, and over 6% rests with the top ten. The input for sequencing was peripheral blood, taken after recovery from COVID-19. All receptors derive from an adult who had recovered from COVID-19.

The chain joins TRBV11-3 to TRBJ2-2; 7 bases line up with TRBD1. Unmatched junction bases numbered 3, after V lost 3 bases and J lost 2 bases. The length of the CDR3 is 15 residues. Germline values: CDR1 SGHNT, CDR2 YENEEA. As DNA, the CDR3 is TGTGCCAGCAGCTTGGGGACAGTAAACACCGGGGAGCTGTTTTTT. Translating it yields CASSLGTVNTGELFF.

This clone was seen a few times. The chain joins TRBV6-2 or TRBV6-3 to TRBJ1-5; tentatively, D is TRBD1 (5 bases). Germline CDR1 MNHEY, CDR2 SVGEGT. This CDR3 comprises 20 residues. V was cut by 5 bases and J by 5 bases, with 31 bases left in between. CDR3 DNA sequence: TGTGCCAGCAGTCCCGTCGTGGGGGACCGGACCCGAGTAAGGTATCAGCCCCAGCATTTT. Amino acid sequence: CASSPVVGDRTRVRYQPQHF.

The chain links TRBV28 to TRBJ2-5; D is unclear. There are 11 residues in the CDR3. Germline values: CDR1 MDHEN, CDR2 SYDVKM. The germline V and J ends were trimmed by 3 bases and 3 bases, with 2 bases remaining between them. The CDR3 bases are TGTGCCAGCAGTTTTAAAGAGACCCAGTACTTC. It codes for CASSFKETQYF.

V gene TRBV2 combines with J gene TRBJ1-6; possibly TRBD1 for D (5 bases). Germline V gene lookup returns CDR1 SNHLY and CDR2 FYNNEI. The germline V and J ends were trimmed by 11 bases and 6 bases, with 14 bases remaining between them. This CDR3 is 13 amino acids long. DNA of the CDR3: TGTGCCTCCGACAGTCTACCTAATTCACCCCTCCACTTT. Residues: CASDSLPNSPLHF. Supplemented by reference TRBV2 and TRBJ1-6, the full variable domain reads EPEVTQTPSHQVTQMGQEVILRCVPISNHLYFYWYRQILGQKVEFLVSFYNNEISEKSEIFDDQFSVERPDGSNFTLKIRSTKLEDSAMYFCASDSLPNSPLHFGNGTRLTVT.

The chain has TRBV5-6 and TRBJ2-7; D perhaps matches TRBD2 (6 bases). Trimming shortened V by 4 bases and J by 5 bases, and 28 bases separated the two germline ends. Germline loops: CDR1 SGHDT, CDR2 YYEEEE. The CDR3 has 18 residues. Here the CDR3 DNA reads TGTGCCAGCAGCCCGGGACCCCCTTCGAGACTAGATCGCCACGAGCAGTACTTC. Translating it yields CASSPGPPSRLDRHEQYF.

The chain carries TRBV18 and TRBJ2-4, with a tentative D call TRBD2 (5 bases). In germline, CDR1 is KGHSH, CDR2 LQKENI. Deletions cut 4 bases from V and 8 bases from J, with 18 bases between. The CDR3 has 15 amino acids. This chain's CDR3 is CASSRGLPTEDIQYF. In DNA, the CDR3 is TGTGCCAGCTCACGCGGACTTCCCACAGAGGACATTCAGTACTTC.

The chain has TRBV9 and TRBJ2-7; 15 nucleotides align to TRBD2. Per germline, CDR1 SGDLS and CDR2 YYNGEE. V was clipped by 2 bases and J by 2 bases; unmatched bases: 2. The CDR3 has 16 residues. This CDR3 is CASSVGLAGGTYEQYF. CDR3 bases: TGTGCCAGCAGCGTGGGACTAGCGGGAGGAACCTACGAGCAGTACTTC.

This sequence joins TRBV3-1 (or the pseudogene TRBV3-2) and TRBJ2-2; 12 nucleotides agree with TRBD2. CDR1 is LGHDT and CDR2 is YNNKEL in the germline V gene (reference sequence). V lost 8 bases, J lost 8 bases, and 9 bases stayed unmatched. The CDR3 is 15 residues long. CDR3 protein: CASVPSGGAPGELFF. CDR3 coding DNA: TGTGCCAGCGTACCTAGCGGGGGGGCGCCTGGGGAGCTGTTTTTT.

This chain uses TRBV28 with TRBJ1-2; 12 bases line up with TRBD1. Germline V gene data show CDR1 as MDHEN and CDR2 as SYDVKM. J gave up 6 bases and V 2 bases, and 16 bases lay outside the gene matches. This CDR3 is built from 19 residues. CDR3: CASSLIGRGQGALVDGYTF. In DNA, the CDR3 is TGTGCCAGCAGTTTAATAGGCAGGGGACAGGGGGCGCTTGTCGATGGCTACACCTTC.

The CDR3 coding sequence is TGTGCCAGTAGGGAGACTAGCGTAGACACCGGGGAGCTGTTTTTT. Its protein is CASRETSVDTGELFF. V gene TRBV19 combines with J gene TRBJ2-2, with 8 bases that match TRBD2. This CDR3 has 15 residues. CDR1 is LNHDA, CDR2 SQIVND, per germline (reference sequence). The ends lost 6 bases at V and 3 bases at J; junction bases unmatched: 6.

The chain employs TRBV7-9 and TRBJ1-1; 7 bases align to TRBD1. CDR1 and CDR2 from the germline V gene are SEHNR and FQNEAQ (reference sequence). The CDR3 is 15 amino acids. V shed 5 bases and J 2 bases; nucleotides not matched to a gene: 8. CDR3 sequence (DNA): TGTGCCAGCAGCCATACGACAGGGAGTAACACTGAAGCTTTCTTT. It encodes CASSHTTGSNTEAFF.

The V call is TRBV4-3, the J call TRBJ1-2; TRBD1 aligns across 9 bases. V shed 0 bases and J 2 bases; nucleotides not matched to a gene: 4. Germline loops: CDR1 LGHNA, CDR2 YSLEER. CDR3 length equals 16 residues. CDR3: CASSQDRGQGNYGYTF. CDR3 nucleotide sequence: TGCGCCAGCAGCCAAGATCGTGGACAGGGGAACTATGGCTACACCTTC.

This clone was counted a few times. The identical CDR3 is also encoded by other nucleotide sequences in the sample. The chain links TRBV7-9 to TRBJ2-7; 9 bases line up with TRBD2. The germline CDR1 and CDR2 sequences are SEHNR and FQNEAQ (reference sequence). The CDR3 spans 15 residues. J was trimmed by 2 bases and V by 1 base; bases with no gene match: 3. The DNA for the CDR3 is TGTGCCAGCAGCTTAGAGGCGGGAGGGACCTACGAGCAGTACTTC. It is translated as CASSLEAGGTYEQYF.

The gene calls are TRBV10-3 and TRBJ1-1, with 11 positions matching TRBD1. Germline V gene data show CDR1 as ENHRY and CDR2 as SYGVKD. With V trimmed by 4 bases and J by 4 bases, 2 bases remained unmatched. The CDR3 covers 14 residues. This chain's CDR3 is CAISGGTGGTEAFF. In nucleotides, the CDR3 is TGTGCCATCAGTGGGGGGACAGGGGGCACTGAAGCTTTCTTT.

V gene TRBV3-1 (or the pseudogene TRBV3-2) combines with J gene TRBJ1-3, with D perhaps matching TRBD1 (5 bases). The CDR3 contains 11 residues. CDR1 and CDR2 (germline): LGHDT, YNNKEL (reference sequence). The CDR3 here is CASGGGNTIYF. The CDR3 DNA reads as TGTGCGTCGGGGGGTGGAAACACCATATATTTT.

The sample holds one count of this clone. The chain recombines TRBV3-1 (or the pseudogene TRBV3-2) with TRBJ2-1; 9 bases fit TRBD2. Germline assignment: CDR1 LGHDT and CDR2 YNNKEL (reference sequence). There are 16 residues in the CDR3. V lost 4 bases and J lost 10; bases outside the gene matches: 14. CDR3 sequence: CASSLQGLAGVQEQFF. The CDR3, as DNA: TGTGCCAGCAGCCTCCAAGGCTTAGCGGGAGTGCAAGAGCAGTTCTTC.

This chain connects TRBV27 to TRBJ1-5, with no clear D. The CDR3 is made up of 15 amino acids. V was pared by 6 bases and J by 0 bases, with 12 bases between. Germline V gene data show CDR1 as MNHEY and CDR2 as SMNVEV (reference sequence). CDR3 nucleotide sequence: TGTGCCAGCAGCCCGGGCTGGAATAGCAATCAGCCCCAGCATTTT. As protein: CASSPGWNSNQPQHF.

The V call is TRBV25-1, the J call TRBJ2-7; D is unclear. V was clipped by 4 bases and J by 0 bases, with 10 bases between them. CDR1 is MGHDK and CDR2 is SYGVNS in the germline V gene. The CDR3 length is 14 residues. CDR3 DNA: TGTGCCAGCAGTGGTCGGGTTCGCTCCTACGAGCAGTACTTC. Translation: CASSGRVRSYEQYF.

The rearrangement joins TRBV29-1 to TRBJ1-1; no clear D gene. The CDR3 is 12 residues long. Trimming took 3 bases from V and 0 from J, leaving 5 bases between them. CDR1 is SQVTM, CDR2 ANQGSEA, per germline. The CDR3 nucleotides are TGCAGCGTTGAGTCGCTGAACACTGAAGCTTTCTTT. It codes for CSVESLNTEAFF.

The chain has TRBV19 and TRBJ2-1, with 9 nucleotides matching TRBD2. J gave up 9 bases and V 3 bases, and 9 bases lay outside the gene matches. The CDR3 is 15 amino acids. Looked up from germline, CDR1 is LNHDA and CDR2 is SQIVND (reference sequence). The CDR3 loop is CASSMGLAGIVEQFF. In DNA form, the CDR3 reads TGTGCCAGTAGTATGGGGCTAGCGGGGATCGTTGAGCAGTTCTTC.

The genes are TRBV6-4 and TRBJ2-1, with 11 bases lining up with TRBD1. CDR1 MRHNA and CDR2 SNTAGT come from the germline V gene. Unmatched junction bases numbered 7, after V lost 3 bases and J lost 6 bases. The CDR3 runs 16 residues. This CDR3 reads CASSESTGQGVNEQFF. In DNA, the CDR3 is TGTGCCAGCAGTGAATCAACGGGACAGGGGGTCAATGAGCAGTTCTTC.